This T cell receptor beta chain was identified in a study of CD8+CD57+ T cells in acquired aplastic anemia. Study-level background: When averaged, DNA from sorted CD4+ and CD8+ cells came to around 3.1 ug. There were 10 million to 12 million reads, on average, for CD4+ cells from healthy donors. Whole-study results and caveats: Sharing between patients and controls was observed for twenty-nine CD8+ CDR3 sequences. Patients and controls were not found to differ significantly in CD8+ Simpson's diversity.

Profiling that covered TCR beta VDJ and CDR3 relied on genomic DNA as its template. TCRdb re-analysed the reads in MiXCR, keeping a single row per CDR3 protein. The sample shows about 210,000 distinct CDR3 sequences, approximately 35% of them seen only once. As concerns this clonotype: Its target is unknown.

This sequence originates from a human donor in good health, serving as a control. The sequencing sample was made of sorted CD4+, CD8+, or CD8+CD57+ T cells (not recorded which) from PBMCs.

The CDR3 region has the DNA TGTGCCAGAGGCAGGGAGGGCTACACCTTC. Its translation is CARGREGYTF. The chain links TRBV24-1 to TRBJ1-2; perhaps TRBD1 as D (5 bases). This CDR3 region has 10 residues. V gave up 11 bases and J gave up 8 bases, with 11 bases separating them. CDR1 is KGHDR and CDR2 is SFDVKD in the germline V gene.